Here is one TCR beta chain with its context. The germline V gene has CDR1 SGHRS and CDR2 YFSETQ. This CDR3 comprises 15 residues. With 4 bases removed from V and 2 bases from J, the gap between germline ends came to 13 bases. The protocol was immunoSEQ multiplex PCR, while the TCRdb copy is restricted to in-frame clones and leaves out a portion. This table has 75,000 to 100,000 clones, about 83% appearing once. The data were taken from a study of OX40 agonist ivuxolimab in advanced cancers. The TCR originated in an adult with an advanced solid tumor such as melanoma, head and neck, liver or kidney cancer. The sequenced sample was CD4+ or CD8+ T cells sorted from blood, obtained in a trial of the OX40 agonist ivuxolimab. The gene calls are TRBV5-1 and TRBJ1-3; weak D call: TRBD1 (5 bases). The CDR3 here is CASSTVAGTGNTIYF. The CDR3 nucleotides read TGCGCCAGCAGCACCGTCGCAGGGACTGGAAACACCATATATTTT.